This T cell receptor (beta chain) originates from a study of beta chain features in type 1 diabetes. Study-level background: In age, gender and cell yields, patients were similar to healthy donors. The study, taken as a whole, reports: Across all four CD4+ subsets, people with type 1 diabetes showed modestly shorter TCRB CDR3s.

CDR3 length equals 14 residues. Germline assignment: CDR1 SQVTM and CDR2 ANQGSEA. V was shortened by 7 bases and J by 0 bases, with 15 bases between the two germline ends. This clone was seen a single time. The antigen is not known. TCRB transcripts that were expressed got sequenced, as all of the isolated RNA had been reverse transcribed. Clones were read by immunoSEQ multiplex PCR, and TCRdb kept only the in-frame ones, dropping some. The sample has 65,000 to 85,000 clones; roughly 49% are singletons. The receptor comes from a man under 40 with type 1 diabetes. Sequenced material: central memory CD4+ T cells from blood. The genes are TRBV29-1 and TRBJ1-1; a weak D match, TRBD1 (6 bases). The CDR3 nucleotides read TGCAGCGCAAACAGACAGGAGATGAACACTGAAGCTTTCTTT. Encoded protein: CSANRQEMNTEAFF.